The entry that follows covers one T cell receptor (beta chain) sequence. This sample stems from a study of blood T cell repertoires in COVID-19. The method was immunoSEQ multiplex PCR; TCRdb's version includes in-frame clones alone and lacks a portion of them. The data contain a few hundred thousand clones, approximately 92% of them singletons. V lost 4 bases and J 10 bases, leaving 15 bases between the germline ends. The CDR3 has 14 amino acids. Germline V gene sequence: CDR1 SGHRS, CDR2 YFSETQ. The chain has TRBV5-1 and TRBJ1-6; D may be TRBD1 (6 bases). This receptor was obtained from a woman in her late teens or twenties who had recovered from COVID-19. Specimen: PBMCs or T cells enriched from blood (not recorded which). This chain's CDR3 is CASSLEQGRSPLHF. In nucleotides, the CDR3 is TGCGCCAGCAGCCTAGAACAGGGACGGTCACCCCTCCACTTT. The full variable domain, rest sourced from reference TRBV5-1 and TRBJ1-6, is KAGVTQTPRYLIKTRGQQVTLSCSPISGHRSVSWYQQTPGQGLQFLFEYFSETQRNKGNFPGRFSGRQFSNSRSEMNVSTLELGDSALYLCASSLEQGRSPLHFGNGTRLTVT.